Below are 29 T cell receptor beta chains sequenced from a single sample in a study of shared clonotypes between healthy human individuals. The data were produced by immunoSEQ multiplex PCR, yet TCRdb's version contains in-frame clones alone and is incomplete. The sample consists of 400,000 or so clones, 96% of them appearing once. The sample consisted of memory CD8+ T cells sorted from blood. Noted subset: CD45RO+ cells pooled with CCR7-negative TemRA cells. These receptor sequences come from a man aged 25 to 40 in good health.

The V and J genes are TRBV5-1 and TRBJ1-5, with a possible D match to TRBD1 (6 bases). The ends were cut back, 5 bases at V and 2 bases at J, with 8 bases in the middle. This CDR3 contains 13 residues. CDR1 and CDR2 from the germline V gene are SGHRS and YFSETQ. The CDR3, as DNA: TGCGCCAGCAGTCGACAGGGCAATCAGCCCCAGCATTTT. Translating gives CASSRQGNQPQHF.

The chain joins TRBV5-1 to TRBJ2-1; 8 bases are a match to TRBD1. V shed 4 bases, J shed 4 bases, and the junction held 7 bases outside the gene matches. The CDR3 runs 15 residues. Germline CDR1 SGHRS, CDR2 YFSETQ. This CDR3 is CASSLQGAWYNEQFF. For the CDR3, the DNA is TGCGCCAGCAGCCTTCAGGGGGCATGGTACAATGAGCAGTTCTTC.

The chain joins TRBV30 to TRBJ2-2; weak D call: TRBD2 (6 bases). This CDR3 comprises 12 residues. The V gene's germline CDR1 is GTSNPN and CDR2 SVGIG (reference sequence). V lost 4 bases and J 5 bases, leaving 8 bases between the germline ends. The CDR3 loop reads CAWIRGTGELFF. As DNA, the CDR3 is TGTGCCTGGATCCGGGGGACCGGGGAGCTGTTTTTT.

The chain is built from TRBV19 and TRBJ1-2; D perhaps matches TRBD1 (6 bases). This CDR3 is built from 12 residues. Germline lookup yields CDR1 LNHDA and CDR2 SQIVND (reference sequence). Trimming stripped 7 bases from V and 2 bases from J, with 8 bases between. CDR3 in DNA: TGTGCCAGTACAGGGGCGAACTATGGCTACACCTTC. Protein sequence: CASTGANYGYTF.

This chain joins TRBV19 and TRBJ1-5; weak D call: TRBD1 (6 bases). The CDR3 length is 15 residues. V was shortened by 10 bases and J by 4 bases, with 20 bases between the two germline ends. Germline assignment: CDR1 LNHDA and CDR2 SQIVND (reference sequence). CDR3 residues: CAIRSGGGGNQPQHF. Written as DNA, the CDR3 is TGTGCCATCCGAAGCGGCGGGGGCGGAAATCAGCCCCAGCATTTT.

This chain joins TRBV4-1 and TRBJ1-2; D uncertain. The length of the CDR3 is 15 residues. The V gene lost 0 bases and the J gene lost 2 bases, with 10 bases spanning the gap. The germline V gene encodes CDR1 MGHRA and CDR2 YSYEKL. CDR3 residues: CASSQDPGSNYGYTF. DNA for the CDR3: TGCGCCAGCAGCCAAGATCCGGGCAGCAACTATGGCTACACCTTC.

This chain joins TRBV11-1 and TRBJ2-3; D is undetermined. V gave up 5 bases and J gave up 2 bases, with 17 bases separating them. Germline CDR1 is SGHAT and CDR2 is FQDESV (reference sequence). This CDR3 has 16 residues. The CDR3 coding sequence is TGTGCCAGCAGCGGCGTTGGGTTCCGTGACACAGATACGCAGTATTTT. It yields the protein CASSGVGFRDTDTQYF.

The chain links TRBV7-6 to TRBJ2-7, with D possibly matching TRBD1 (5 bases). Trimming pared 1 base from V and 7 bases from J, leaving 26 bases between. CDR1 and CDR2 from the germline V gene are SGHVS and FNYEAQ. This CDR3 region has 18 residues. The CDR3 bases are TGTGCCAGCAGCTTAGTCGTGTTCGGGCAGGGTGATATTGCGGAGCAGTACTTC. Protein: CASSLVVFGQGDIAEQYF.

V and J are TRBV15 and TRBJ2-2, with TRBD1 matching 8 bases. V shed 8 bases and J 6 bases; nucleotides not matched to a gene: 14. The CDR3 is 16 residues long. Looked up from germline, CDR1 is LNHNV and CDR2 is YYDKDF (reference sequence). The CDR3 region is CATGTLDRGTPGELFF. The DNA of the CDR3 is TGTGCCACCGGGACCCTAGACAGGGGAACGCCCGGGGAGCTGTTTTTT.

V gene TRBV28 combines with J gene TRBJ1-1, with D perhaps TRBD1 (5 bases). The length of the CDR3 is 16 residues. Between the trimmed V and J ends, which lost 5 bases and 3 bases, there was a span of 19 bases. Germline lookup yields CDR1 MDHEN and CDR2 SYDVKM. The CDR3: CASSPRVGGYHTEAFF. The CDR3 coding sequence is TGTGCCAGCAGTCCCCGAGTGGGGGGGTATCACACTGAAGCTTTCTTT. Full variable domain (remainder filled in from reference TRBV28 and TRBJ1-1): DVKVTQSSRYLVKRTGEKVFLECVQDMDHENMFWYRQDPGLGLRLIYFSYDVKMKEKGDIPEGYSVSREKKERFSLILESASTNQTSMYLCASSPRVGGYHTEAFFGQGTRLTVV.

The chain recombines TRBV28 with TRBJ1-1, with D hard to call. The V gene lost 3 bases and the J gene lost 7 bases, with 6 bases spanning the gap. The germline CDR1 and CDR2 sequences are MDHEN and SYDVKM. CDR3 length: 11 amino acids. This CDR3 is CASSFGNEAFF. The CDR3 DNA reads TGTGCCAGCAGTTTCGGGAATGAAGCTTTCTTT.

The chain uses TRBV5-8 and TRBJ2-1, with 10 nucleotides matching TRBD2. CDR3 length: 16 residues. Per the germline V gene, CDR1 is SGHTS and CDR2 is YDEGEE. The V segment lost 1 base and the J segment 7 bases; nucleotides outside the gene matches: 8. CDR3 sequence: CASSLQREGQGNEQFF. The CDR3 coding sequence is TGTGCCAGCAGCTTGCAGCGGGAGGGCCAAGGAAATGAGCAGTTCTTC.

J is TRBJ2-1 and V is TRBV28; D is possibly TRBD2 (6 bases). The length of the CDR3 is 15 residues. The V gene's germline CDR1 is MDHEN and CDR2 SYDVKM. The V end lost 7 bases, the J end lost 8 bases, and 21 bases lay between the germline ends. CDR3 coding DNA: TGTGCCAGCACTTCCTTAGGCGGGATTCTCGATGAGCAGTTCTTC. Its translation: CASTSLGGILDEQFF.

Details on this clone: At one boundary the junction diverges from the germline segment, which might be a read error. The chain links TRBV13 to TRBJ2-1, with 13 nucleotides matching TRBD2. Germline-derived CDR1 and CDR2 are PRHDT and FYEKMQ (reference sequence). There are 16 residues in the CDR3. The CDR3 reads CASSLGTSGDYNEQFF. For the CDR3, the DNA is TGTGCCAGCAGCCTAGGGACTAGCGGGGACTACAATGAGCAGTTCTTC.

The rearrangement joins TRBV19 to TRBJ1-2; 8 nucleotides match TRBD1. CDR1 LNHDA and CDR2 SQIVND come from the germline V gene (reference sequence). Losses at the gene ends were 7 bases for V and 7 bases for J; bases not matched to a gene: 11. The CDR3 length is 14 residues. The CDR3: CASKVGQGASGYTF. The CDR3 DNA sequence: TGTGCCAGTAAGGTTGGGCAGGGGGCCTCTGGCTACACCTTC. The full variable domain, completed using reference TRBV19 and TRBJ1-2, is DGGITQSPKYLFRKEGQNVTLSCEQNLNHDAMYWYRQDPGQGLRLIYYSQIVNDFQKGDIAEGYSVSREKKESFPLTVTSAQKNPTAFYLCASKVGQGASGYTFGSGTRLTVV.

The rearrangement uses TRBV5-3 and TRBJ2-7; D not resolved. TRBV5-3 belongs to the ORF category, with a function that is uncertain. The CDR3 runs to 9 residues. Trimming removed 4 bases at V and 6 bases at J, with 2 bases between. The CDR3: CARSLEQYF. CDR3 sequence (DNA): TGTGCCAGAAGCCTCGAGCAGTACTTC.

CDR3 region: CASSGGRRTDTQYF. The CDR3 nucleotides are TGTGCCAGTAGTGGCGGGAGGAGGACAGATACGCAGTATTTT. This chain connects TRBV19 to TRBJ2-3, with 8 bases matching TRBD2. V gave up 5 bases and J gave up 3 bases; unmatched junction bases: 4. Germline-derived CDR1 and CDR2 are LNHDA and SQIVND (reference sequence). This CDR3 comprises 14 residues. The full variable domain, completed using reference TRBV19 and TRBJ2-3, is DGGITQSPKYLFRKEGQNVTLSCEQNLNHDAMYWYRQDPGQGLRLIYYSQIVNDFQKGDIAEGYSVSREKKESFPLTVTSAQKNPTAFYLCASSGGRRTDTQYFGPGTRLTVL.

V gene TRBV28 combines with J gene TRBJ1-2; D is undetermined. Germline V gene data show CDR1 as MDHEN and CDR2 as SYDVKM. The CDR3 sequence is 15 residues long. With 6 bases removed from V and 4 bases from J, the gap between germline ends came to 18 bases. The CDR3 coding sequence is TGTGCCAGCAGGCGATGGGAGCGCTTGTCCTATGGCTACACCTTC. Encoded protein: CASRRWERLSYGYTF.

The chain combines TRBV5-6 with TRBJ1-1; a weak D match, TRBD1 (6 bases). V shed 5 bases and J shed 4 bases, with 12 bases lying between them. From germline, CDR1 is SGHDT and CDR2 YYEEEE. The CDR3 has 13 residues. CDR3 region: CASSRDRPTEAFF. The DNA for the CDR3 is TGTGCCAGCAGTCGAGACAGGCCCACTGAAGCTTTCTTT.

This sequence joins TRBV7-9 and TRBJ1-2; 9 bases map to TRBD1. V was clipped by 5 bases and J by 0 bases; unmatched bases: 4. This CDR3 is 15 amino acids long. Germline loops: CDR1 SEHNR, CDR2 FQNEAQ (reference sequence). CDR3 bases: TGTGCCAGCAGCAACCGACAGGGGGCTAACTATGGCTACACCTTC. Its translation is CASSNRQGANYGYTF.

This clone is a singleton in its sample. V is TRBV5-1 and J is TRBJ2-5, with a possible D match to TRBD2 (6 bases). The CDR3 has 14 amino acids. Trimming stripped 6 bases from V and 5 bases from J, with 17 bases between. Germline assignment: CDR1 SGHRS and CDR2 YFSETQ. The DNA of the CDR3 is TGCGCCAGCAACATAGCTTCGGGAGTCGAGACCCAGTACTTC. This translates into CASNIASGVETQYF.

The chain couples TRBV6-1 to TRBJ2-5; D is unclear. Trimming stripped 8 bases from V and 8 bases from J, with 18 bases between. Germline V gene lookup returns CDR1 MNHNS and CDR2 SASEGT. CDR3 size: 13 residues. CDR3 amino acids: CASLTPGTSTQYF. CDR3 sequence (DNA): TGTGCCAGCTTAACCCCCGGAACCTCAACCCAGTACTTC.

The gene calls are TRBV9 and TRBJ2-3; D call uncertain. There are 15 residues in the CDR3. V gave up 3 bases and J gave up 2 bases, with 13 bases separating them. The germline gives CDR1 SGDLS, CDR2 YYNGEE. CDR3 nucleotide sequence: TGTGCCAGCAGCGAGACGGCTAGGCTCACAGATACGCAGTATTTT. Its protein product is CASSETARLTDTQYF.

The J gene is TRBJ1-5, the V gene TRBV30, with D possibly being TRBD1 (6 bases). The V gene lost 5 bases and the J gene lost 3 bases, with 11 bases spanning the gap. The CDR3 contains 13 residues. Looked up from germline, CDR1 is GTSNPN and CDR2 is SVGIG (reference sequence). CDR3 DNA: TGTGCCTGGTGCACAGGGCCCAATCAGCCCCAGCATTTT. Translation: CAWCTGPNQPQHF. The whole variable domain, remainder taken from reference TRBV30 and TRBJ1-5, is SQTIHQWPATLVQPVGSPLSLECTVEGTSNPNLYWYRQAAGRGLQLLFYSVGIGQISSEVPQNLSASRPQDRQFILSSKKLLLSDSGFYLCAWCTGPNQPQHFGDGTRLSIL.

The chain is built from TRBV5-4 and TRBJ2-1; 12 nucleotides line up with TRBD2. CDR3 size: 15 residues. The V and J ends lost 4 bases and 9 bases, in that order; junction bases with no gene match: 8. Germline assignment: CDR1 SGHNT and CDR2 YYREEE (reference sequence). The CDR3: CASSVTSGRFIEQFF. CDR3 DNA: TGTGCCAGCAGCGTAACTAGCGGGAGGTTTATTGAGCAGTTCTTC.

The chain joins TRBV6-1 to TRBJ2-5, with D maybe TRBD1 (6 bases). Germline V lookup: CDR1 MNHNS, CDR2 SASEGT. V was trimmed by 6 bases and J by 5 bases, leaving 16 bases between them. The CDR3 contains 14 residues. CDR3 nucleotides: TGTGCCAGCAGGGAAATCAGGGGTTCGGAGACCCAGTACTTC. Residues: CASREIRGSETQYF.

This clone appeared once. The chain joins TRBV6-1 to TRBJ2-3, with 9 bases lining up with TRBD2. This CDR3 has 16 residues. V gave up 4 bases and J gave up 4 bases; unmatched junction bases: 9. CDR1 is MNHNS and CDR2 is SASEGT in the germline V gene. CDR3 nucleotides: TGTGCCAGCAGTGCCAAAACTAGCGGGTGGTCAGATACGCAGTATTTT. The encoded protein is CASSAKTSGWSDTQYF.

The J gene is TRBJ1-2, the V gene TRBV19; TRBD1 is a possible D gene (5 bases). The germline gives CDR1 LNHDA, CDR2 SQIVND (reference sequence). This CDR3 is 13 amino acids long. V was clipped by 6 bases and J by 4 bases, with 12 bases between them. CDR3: CASRQSGTYGYTF. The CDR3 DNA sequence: TGTGCCAGTAGACAAAGTGGGACCTATGGCTACACCTTC.

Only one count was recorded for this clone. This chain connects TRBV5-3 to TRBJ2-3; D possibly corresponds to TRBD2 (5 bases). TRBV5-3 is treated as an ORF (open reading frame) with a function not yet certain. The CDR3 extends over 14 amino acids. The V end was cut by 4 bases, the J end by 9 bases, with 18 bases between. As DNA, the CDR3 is TGTGCCAGAAGCCCGTACTGGACTCCAAAAACGCAGTATTTT. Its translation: CARSPYWTPKTQYF.